What follows are 2 T cell receptor beta chains derived from one specimen sequenced in a study of T cell changes during pregnancy in multiple sclerosis. Sequenced by immunoSEQ multiplex PCR; TCRdb stores in-frame clones only, minus some. The data contain 40,000 to 55,000 clones, about 90% of them seen just once; the ten biggest clones take up 4% to 6%. The sequencing used peripheral blood, collected in the second trimester of pregnancy. The receptors derive from a female donor in good health, enrolled as a control in a pregnancy study.

The chain joins TRBV9 to TRBJ2-2; perhaps TRBD2 as D (5 bases). The CDR3 consists of 13 residues. Trimming removed 5 bases from V and 9 bases from J, with 14 bases in between. Germline loops: CDR1 SGDLS, CDR2 YYNGEE. The CDR3 region has the DNA TGTGCCAGCAGAGGGAGCACCCCCCGGGAGCTGTTTTTT. Amino acids: CASRGSTPRELFF.

The chain joins TRBV5-1 to TRBJ2-3; 10 bases are a match to TRBD2. V dropped 4 bases and J dropped 0; count of bases not matched to a gene: 5. The CDR3 extends over 16 amino acids. Germline assignment: CDR1 SGHRS and CDR2 YFSETQ. The CDR3 protein is CASSPGAGGSTDTQYF. The CDR3 region has the DNA TGCGCCAGCAGCCCGGGAGCGGGGGGGAGCACAGATACGCAGTATTTT. The full variable domain, with the rest looked up from reference TRBV5-1 and TRBJ2-3, is KAGVTQTPRYLIKTRGQQVTLSCSPISGHRSVSWYQQTPGQGLQFLFEYFSETQRNKGNFPGRFSGRQFSNSRSEMNVSTLELGDSALYLCASSPGAGGSTDTQYFGPGTRLTVL.